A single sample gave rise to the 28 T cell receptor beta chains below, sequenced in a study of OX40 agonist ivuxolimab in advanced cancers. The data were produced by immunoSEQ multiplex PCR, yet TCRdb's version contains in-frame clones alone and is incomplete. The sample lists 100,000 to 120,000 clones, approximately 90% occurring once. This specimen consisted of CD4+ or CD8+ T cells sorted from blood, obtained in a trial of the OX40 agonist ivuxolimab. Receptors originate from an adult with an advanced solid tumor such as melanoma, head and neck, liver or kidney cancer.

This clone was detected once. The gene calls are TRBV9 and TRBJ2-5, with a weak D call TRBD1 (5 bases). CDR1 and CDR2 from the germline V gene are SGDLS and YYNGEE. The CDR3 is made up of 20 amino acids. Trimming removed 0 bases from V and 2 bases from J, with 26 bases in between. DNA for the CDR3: TGTGCCAGCAGCGTAGGACTGGTTTCGCCCCATCGGACACATCAAGAGACCCAGTACTTC. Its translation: CASSVGLVSPHRTHQETQYF.

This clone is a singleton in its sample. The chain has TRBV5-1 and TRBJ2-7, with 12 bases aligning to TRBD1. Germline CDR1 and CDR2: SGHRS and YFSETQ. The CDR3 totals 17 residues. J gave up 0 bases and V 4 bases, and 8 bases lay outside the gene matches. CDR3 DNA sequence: TGCGCCAGCAGCACGGGACAGGGGGCATTCTACTCCTACGAGCAGTACTTC. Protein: CASSTGQGAFYSYEQYF. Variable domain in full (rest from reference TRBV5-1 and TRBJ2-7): KAGVTQTPRYLIKTRGQQVTLSCSPISGHRSVSWYQQTPGQGLQFLFEYFSETQRNKGNFPGRFSGRQFSNSRSEMNVSTLELGDSALYLCASSTGQGAFYSYEQYFGPGTRLTVT.

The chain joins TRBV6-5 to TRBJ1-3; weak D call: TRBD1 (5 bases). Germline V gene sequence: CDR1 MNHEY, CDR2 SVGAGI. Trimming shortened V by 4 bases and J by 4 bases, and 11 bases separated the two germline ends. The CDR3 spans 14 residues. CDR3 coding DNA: TGTGCCAGCAGTTCGGAGGCAGGGGGAAACACCATATATTTT. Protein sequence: CASSSEAGGNTIYF.

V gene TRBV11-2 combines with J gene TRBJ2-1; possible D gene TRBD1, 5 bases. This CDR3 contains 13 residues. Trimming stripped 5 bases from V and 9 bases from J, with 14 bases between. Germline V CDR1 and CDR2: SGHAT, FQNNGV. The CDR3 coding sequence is TGTGCCAGCAGCCTGAGAAGGGGTGGTGAGCAGTTCTTC. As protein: CASSLRRGGEQFF.

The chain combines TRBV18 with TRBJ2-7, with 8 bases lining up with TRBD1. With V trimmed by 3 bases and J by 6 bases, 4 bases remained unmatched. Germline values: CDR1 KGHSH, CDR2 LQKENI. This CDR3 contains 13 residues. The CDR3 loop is CASSPGQDGEQYF. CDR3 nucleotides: TGTGCCAGCTCACCGGGACAGGACGGCGAGCAGTACTTC.

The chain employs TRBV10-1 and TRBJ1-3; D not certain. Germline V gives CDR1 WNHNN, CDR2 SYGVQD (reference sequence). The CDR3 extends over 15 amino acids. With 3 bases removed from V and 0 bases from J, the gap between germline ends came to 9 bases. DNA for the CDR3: TGCGCCAGCAGTGATAATAGCGTCTCTGGAAACACCATATATTTT. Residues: CASSDNSVSGNTIYF.

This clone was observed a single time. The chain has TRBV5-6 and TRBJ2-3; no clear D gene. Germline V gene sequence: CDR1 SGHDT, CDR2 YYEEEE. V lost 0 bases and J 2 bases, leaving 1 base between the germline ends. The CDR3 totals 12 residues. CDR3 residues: CASSLATDTQYF. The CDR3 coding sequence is TGTGCCAGCAGCTTGGCCACAGATACGCAGTATTTT.

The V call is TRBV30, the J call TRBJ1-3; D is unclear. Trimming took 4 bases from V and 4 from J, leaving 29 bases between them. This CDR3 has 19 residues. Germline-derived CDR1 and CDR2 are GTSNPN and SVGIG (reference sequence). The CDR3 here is CAWTAHLLISGLGGNTIYF. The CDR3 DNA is TGTGCCTGGACAGCGCATCTCCTTATCAGCGGTTTGGGCGGAAACACCATATATTTT.

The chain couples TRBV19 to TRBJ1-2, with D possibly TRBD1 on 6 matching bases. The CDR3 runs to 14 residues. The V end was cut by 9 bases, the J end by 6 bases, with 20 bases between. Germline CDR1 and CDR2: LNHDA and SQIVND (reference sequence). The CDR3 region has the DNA TGTGCCAGCCAGGAAGGACAGATAAGGAATGGCTACACCTTC. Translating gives CASQEGQIRNGYTF. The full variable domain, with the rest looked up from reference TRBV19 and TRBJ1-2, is DGGITQSPKYLFRKEGQNVTLSCEQNLNHDAMYWYRQDPGQGLRLIYYSQIVNDFQKGDIAEGYSVSREKKESFPLTVTSAQKNPTAFYLCASQEGQIRNGYTFGSGTRLTVV.

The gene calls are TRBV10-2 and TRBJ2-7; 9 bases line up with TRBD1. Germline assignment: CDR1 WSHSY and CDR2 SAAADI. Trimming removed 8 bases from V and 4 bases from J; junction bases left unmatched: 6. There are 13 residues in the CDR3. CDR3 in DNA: TGCGCCAGCCTACAGGGGGCCACGTACGAGCAGTACTTC. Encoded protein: CASLQGATYEQYF.

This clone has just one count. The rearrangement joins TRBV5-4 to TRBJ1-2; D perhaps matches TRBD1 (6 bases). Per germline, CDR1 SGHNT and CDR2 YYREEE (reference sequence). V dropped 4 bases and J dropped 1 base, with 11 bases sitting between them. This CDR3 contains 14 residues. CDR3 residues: CASSPNRVNYGYTF. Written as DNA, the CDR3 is TGTGCCAGCAGCCCTAACAGGGTTAACTATGGCTACACCTTC.

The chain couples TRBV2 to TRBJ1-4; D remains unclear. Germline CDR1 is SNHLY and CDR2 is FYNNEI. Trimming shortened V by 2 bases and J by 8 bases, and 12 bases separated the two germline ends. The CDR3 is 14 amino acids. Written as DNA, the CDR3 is TGTGCCAGCAGTGAATTGGGGTTGGGGGAAAAACTGTTTTTT. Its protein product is CASSELGLGEKLFF. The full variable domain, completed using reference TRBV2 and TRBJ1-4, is EPEVTQTPSHQVTQMGQEVILRCVPISNHLYFYWYRQILGQKVEFLVSFYNNEISEKSEIFDDQFSVERPDGSNFTLKIRSTKLEDSAMYFCASSELGLGEKLFFGSGTQLSVL.

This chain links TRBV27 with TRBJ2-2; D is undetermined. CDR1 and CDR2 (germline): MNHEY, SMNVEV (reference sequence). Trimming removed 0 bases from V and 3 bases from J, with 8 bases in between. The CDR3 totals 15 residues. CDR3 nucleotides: TGTGCCAGCAGTTTATCGGGTAGATACACCGGGGAGCTGTTTTTT. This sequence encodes CASSLSGRYTGELFF.

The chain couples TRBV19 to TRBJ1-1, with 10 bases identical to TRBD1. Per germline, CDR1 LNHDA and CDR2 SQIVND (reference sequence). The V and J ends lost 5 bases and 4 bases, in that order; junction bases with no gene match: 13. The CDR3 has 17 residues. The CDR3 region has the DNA TGTGCCAGTAGTCCCTTCGGGACAGGGGAGAGAATCACTGAAGCTTTCTTT. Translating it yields CASSPFGTGERITEAFF. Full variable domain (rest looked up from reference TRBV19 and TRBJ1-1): DGGITQSPKYLFRKEGQNVTLSCEQNLNHDAMYWYRQDPGQGLRLIYYSQIVNDFQKGDIAEGYSVSREKKESFPLTVTSAQKNPTAFYLCASSPFGTGERITEAFFGQGTRLTVV.

CDR3 residues: CAWRMIGSPWQGRPNTEAFF. The CDR3 DNA reads as TGTGCCTGGAGAATGATAGGTTCGCCGTGGCAGGGGCGCCCAAACACTGAAGCTTTCTTT. The rearrangement links TRBV30 to TRBJ1-1, with TRBD1 as a possible D gene (6 bases). V gave up 3 bases and J gave up 2 bases, with 31 bases separating them. CDR3 length: 20 amino acids. Germline CDR1 is GTSNPN and CDR2 is SVGIG (reference sequence).

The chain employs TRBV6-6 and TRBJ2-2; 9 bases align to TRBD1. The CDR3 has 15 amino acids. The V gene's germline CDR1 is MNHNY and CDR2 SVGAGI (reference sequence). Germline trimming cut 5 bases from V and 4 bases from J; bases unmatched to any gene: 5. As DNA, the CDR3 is TGTGCCAGCAGTCGACAGGGGGAAATCACCGGGGAGCTGTTTTTT. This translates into CASSRQGEITGELFF.

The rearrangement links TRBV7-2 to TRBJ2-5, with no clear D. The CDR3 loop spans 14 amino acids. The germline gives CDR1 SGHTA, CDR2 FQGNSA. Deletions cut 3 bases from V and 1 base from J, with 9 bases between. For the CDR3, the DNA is TGTGCCAGCAGCTTCGCCGGATCCCAAGAGACCCAGTACTTC. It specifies CASSFAGSQETQYF.

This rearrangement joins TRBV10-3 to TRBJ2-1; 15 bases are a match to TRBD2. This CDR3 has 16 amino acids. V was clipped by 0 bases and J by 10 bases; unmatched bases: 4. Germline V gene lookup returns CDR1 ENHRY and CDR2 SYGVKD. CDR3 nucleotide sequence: TGTGCCATCAGTGAGTCCGGACTAGCGGGGGGGCAGGAGCAGTTCTTC. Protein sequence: CAISESGLAGGQEQFF.

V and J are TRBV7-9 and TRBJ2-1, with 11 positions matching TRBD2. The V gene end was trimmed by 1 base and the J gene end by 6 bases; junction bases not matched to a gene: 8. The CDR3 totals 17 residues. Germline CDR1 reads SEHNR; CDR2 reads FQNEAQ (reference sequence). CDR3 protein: CASSLVSGRDLGNEQFF. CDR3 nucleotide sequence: TGTGCCAGCAGCTTAGTTAGCGGGAGGGATCTAGGCAATGAGCAGTTCTTC. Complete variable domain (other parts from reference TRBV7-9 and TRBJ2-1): DTGVSQNPRHKITKRGQNVTFRCDPISEHNRLYWYRQTLGQGPEFLTYFQNEAQLEKSRLLSDRFSAERPKGSFSTLEIQRTEQGDSAMYLCASSLVSGRDLGNEQFFGPGTRLTVL.

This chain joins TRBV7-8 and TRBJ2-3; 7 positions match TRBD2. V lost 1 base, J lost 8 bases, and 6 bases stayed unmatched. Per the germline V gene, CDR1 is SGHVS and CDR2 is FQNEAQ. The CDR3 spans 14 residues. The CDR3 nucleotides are TGTGCCAGCAGCTTAGGGGTGACGGGGGGTACGCAGTATTTT. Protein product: CASSLGVTGGTQYF.

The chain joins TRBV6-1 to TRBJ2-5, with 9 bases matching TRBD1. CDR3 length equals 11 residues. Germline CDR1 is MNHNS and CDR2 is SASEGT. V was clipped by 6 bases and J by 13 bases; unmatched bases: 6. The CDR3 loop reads CASSAGTGWYF. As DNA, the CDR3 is TGTGCCAGCAGCGCCGGGACAGGGTGGTACTTC.

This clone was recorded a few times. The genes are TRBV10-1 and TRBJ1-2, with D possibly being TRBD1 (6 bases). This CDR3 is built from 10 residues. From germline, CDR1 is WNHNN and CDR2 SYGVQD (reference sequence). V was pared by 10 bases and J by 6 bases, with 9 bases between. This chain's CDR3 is CATHRDGYTF. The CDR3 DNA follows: TGCGCCACACACAGGGATGGCTACACCTTC.

The CDR3 region is CASRGTGLGYTF. The CDR3 bases are TGTGCCAGCAGAGGGACAGGGCTAGGCTACACCTTC. The chain has TRBV2 and TRBJ1-2, with 9 positions matching TRBD1. The CDR3 spans 12 residues. The germline CDR1 and CDR2 sequences are SNHLY and FYNNEI. V lost 6 bases, J lost 8 bases, and 4 bases stayed unmatched.

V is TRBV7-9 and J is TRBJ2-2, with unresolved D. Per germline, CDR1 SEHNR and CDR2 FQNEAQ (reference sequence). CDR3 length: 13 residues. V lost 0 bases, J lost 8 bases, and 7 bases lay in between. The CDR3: CASSLAGSGELFF. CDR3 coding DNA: TGTGCCAGCAGCTTAGCGGGATCGGGGGAGCTGTTTTTT. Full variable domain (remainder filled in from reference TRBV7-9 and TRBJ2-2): DTGVSQNPRHKITKRGQNVTFRCDPISEHNRLYWYRQTLGQGPEFLTYFQNEAQLEKSRLLSDRFSAERPKGSFSTLEIQRTEQGDSAMYLCASSLAGSGELFFGEGSRLTVL.

CDR3 loop: CAWSADPAEAFF. CDR3 nucleotide sequence: TGTGCCTGGAGTGCTGATCCAGCTGAAGCTTTCTTT. This chain connects TRBV30 to TRBJ1-1; D is unresolved. Germline-derived CDR1 and CDR2 are GTSNPN and SVGIG (reference sequence). The CDR3 is 12 amino acids. V lost 1 base and J lost 6, with 9 bases in between.

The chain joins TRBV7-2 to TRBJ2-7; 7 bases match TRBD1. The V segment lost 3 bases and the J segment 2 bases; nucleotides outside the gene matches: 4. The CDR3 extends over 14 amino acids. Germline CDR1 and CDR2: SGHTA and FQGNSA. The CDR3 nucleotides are TGTGCCAGCAGCTTTAGGGGGCCTCCCTACGAGCAGTACTTC. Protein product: CASSFRGPPYEQYF.

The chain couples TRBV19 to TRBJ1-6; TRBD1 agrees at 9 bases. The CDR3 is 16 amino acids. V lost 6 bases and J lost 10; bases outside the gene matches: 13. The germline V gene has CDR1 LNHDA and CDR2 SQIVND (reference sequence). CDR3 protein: CASRTTGTGWRSPLHF. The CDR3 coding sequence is TGTGCCAGTAGAACTACCGGGACAGGGTGGCGGTCACCCCTCCACTTT.

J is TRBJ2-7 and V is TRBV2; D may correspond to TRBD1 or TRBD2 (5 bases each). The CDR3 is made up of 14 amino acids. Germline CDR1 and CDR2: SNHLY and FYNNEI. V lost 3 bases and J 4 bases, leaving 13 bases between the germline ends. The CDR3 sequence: CASSDRDRPYEQYF. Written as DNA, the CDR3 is TGTGCCAGCAGTGACCGGGACCGGCCGTACGAGCAGTACTTC.